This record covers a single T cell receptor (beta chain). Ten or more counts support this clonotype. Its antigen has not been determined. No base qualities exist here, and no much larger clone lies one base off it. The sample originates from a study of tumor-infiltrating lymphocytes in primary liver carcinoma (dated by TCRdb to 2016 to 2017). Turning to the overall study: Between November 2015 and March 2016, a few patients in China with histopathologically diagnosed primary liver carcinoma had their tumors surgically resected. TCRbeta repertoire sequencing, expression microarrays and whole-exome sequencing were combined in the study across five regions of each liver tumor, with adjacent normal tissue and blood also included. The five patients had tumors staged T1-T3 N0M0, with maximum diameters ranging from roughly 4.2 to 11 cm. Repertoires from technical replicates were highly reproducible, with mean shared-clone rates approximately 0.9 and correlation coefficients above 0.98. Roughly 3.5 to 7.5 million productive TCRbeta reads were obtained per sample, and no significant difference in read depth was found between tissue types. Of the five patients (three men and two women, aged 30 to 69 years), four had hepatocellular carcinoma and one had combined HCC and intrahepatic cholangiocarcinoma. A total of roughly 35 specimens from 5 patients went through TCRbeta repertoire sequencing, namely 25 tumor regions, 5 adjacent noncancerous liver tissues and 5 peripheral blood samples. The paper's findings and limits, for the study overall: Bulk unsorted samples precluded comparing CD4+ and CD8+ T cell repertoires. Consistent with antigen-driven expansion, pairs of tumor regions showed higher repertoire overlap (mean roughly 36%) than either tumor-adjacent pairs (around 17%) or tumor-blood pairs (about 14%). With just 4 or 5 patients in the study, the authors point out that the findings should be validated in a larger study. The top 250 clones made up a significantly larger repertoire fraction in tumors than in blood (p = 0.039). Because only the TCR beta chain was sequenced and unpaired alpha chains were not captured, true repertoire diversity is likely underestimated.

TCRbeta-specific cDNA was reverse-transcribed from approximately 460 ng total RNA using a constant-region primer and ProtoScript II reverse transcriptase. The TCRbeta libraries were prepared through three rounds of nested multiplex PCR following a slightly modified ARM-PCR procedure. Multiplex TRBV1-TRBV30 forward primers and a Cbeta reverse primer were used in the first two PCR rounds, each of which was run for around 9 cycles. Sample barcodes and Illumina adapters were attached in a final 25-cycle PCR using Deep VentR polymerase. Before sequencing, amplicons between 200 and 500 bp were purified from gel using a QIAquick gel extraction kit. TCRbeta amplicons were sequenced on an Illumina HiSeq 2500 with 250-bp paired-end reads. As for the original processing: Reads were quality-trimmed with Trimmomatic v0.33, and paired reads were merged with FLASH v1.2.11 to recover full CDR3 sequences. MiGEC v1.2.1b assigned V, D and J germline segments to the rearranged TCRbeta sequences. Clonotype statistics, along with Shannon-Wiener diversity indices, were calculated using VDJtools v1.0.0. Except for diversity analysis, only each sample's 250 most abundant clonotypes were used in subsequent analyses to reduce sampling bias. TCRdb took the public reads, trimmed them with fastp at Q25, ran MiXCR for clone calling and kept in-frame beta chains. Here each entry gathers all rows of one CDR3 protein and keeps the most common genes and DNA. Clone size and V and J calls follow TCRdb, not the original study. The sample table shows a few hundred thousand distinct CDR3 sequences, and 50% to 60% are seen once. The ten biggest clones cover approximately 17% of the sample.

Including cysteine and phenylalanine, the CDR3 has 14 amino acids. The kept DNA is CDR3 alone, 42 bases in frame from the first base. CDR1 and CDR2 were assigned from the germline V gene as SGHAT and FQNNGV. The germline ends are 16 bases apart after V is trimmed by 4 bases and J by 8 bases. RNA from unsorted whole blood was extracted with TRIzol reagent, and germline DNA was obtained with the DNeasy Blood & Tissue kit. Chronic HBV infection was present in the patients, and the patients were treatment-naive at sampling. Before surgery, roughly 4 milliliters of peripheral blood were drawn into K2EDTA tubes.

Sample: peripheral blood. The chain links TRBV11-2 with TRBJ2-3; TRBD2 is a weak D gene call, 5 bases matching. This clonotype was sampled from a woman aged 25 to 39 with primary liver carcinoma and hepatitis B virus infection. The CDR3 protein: CASSWVDSDFTQYF. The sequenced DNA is TGTGCCAGCAGCTGGGTGGACTCAGATTTTACGCAGTATTTT.